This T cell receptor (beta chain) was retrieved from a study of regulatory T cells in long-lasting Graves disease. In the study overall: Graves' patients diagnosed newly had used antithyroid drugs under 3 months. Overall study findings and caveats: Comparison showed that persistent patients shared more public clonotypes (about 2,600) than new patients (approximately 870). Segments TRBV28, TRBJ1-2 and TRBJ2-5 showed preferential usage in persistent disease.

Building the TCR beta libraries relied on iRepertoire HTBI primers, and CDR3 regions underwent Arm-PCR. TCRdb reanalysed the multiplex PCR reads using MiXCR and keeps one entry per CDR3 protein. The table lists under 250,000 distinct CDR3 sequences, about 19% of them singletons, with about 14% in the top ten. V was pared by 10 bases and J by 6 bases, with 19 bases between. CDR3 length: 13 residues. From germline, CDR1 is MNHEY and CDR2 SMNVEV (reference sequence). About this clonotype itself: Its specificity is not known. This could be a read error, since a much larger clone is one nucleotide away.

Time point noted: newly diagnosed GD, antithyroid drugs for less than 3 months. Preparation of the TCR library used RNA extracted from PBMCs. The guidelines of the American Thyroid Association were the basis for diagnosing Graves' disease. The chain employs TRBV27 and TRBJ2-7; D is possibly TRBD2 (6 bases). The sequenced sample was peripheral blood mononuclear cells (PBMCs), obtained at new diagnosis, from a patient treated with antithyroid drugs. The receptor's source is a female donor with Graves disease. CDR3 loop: CANKTGTCAEQYF. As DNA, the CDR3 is TGTGCCAATAAGACCGGGACTTGTGCCGAGCAGTACTTC.